This entry features one T cell receptor beta chain sequence. Its antigen is not identified. The junction differs from germline at one of its ends, possibly a read error. The record originates from a study of T-cell memory formation after mild COVID-19. Regarding the study as a whole: Contracting clones from day 15 to 85 showed balanced CD4/CD8; later expanders favored CD4+. Second-wave clones that peaked on day 37 lacked confirmed SARS-CoV-2 specificity.

Employing constant-segment primers, 5'RACE generated TCR alpha and TCR beta cDNA libraries bearing sample barcodes and UMIs. TCRdb analysed the 5' RACE reads with MiXCR anew, one entry per CDR3 protein. The sample includes 80,000 to 95,000 distinct CDR3 sequences, roughly 23% of them seen just once. In germline, CDR1 is SEHNR, CDR2 FQNEAQ (reference sequence). This CDR3 comprises 14 residues. The sequence was collected from a young man who had mild COVID-19 (a few samples of this study predate the infection). Cell type and time point are not known. What was sequenced was PBMCs or a T cell subset sorted from them (not recorded which). This sequence joins TRBV7-9 and TRBJ2-3, with 12 bases fitting TRBD1. The CDR3: CASSATTGTGGPDF. The CDR3 DNA reads TGTGCCAGCAGCGCAACCACCGGGACAGGGGGCCCCGATTTT. Combining the CDR3 with reference TRBV7-9 and TRBJ2-3 gives the whole variable domain DTGVSQNPRHKITKRGQNVTFRCDPISEHNRLYWYRQTLGQGPEFLTYFQNEAQLEKSRLLSDRFSAERPKGSFSTLEIQRTEQGDSAMYLCASSATTGTGGPDFGPGTRLTVL.